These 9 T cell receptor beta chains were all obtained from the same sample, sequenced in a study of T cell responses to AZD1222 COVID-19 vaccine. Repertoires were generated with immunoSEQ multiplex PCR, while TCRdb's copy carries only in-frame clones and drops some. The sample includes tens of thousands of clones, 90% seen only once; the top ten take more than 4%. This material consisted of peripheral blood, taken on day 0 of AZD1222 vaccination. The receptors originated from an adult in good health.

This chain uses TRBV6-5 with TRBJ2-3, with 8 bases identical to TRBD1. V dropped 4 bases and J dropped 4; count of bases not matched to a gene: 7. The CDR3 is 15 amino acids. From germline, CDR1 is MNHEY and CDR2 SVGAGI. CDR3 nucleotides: TGTGCCAGCAGTTTACTCCAGGGGGCCGCAGATACGCAGTATTTT. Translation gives CASSLLQGAADTQYF.

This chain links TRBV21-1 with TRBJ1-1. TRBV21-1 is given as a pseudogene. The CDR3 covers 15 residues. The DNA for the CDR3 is TGTGCCAGCAGCAAAGCGCTTTTCACGAACACTGAAGCTTTCTTT. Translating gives CASSKALFTNTEAFF.

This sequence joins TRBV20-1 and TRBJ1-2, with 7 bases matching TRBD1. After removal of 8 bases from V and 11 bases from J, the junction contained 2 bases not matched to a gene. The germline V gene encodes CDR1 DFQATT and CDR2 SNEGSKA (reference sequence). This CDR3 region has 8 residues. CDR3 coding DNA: TGCAGTCCAGGGGGATACACCTTC. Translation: CSPGGYTF.

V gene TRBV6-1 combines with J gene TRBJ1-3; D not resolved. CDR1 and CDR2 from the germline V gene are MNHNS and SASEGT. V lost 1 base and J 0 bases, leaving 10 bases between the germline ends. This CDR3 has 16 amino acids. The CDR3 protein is CASSEVGGNSGNTIYF. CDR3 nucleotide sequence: TGTGCCAGCAGTGAAGTTGGAGGGAACTCTGGAAACACCATATATTTT.

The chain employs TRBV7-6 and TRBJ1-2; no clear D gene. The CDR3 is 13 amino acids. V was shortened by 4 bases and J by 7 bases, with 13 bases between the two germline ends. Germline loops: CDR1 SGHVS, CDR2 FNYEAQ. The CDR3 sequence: CASSYAQISGYTF. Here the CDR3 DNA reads TGTGCCAGCAGCTATGCCCAGATCAGTGGCTACACCTTC. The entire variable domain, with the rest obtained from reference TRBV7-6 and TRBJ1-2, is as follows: GAGVSQSPRYKVTKRGQDVALRCDPISGHVSLYWYRQALGQGPEFLTYFNYEAQQDKSGLPNDRFSAERPEGSISTLTIQRTEQRDSAMYRCASSYAQISGYTFGSGTRLTVV.

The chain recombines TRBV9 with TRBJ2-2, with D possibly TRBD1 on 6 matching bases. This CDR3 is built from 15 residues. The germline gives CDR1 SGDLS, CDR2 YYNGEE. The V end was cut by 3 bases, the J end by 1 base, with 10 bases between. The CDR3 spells CASSARQENTGELFF. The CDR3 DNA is TGTGCCAGCAGCGCCAGACAGGAGAACACCGGGGAGCTGTTTTTT.

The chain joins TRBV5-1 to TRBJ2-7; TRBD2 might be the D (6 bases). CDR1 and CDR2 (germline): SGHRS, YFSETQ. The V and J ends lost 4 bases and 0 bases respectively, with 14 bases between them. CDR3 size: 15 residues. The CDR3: CASSTGTLSSYEQYF. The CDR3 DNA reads TGCGCCAGCAGCACCGGGACTTTAAGCTCCTACGAGCAGTACTTC.

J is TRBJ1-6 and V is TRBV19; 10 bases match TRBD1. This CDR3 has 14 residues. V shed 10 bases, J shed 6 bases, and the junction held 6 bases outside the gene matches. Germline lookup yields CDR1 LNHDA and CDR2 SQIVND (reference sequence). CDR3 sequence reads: CAIRDRGSNSPLHF. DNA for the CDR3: TGTGCCATCAGGGACAGGGGATCTAATTCACCCCTCCACTTT.

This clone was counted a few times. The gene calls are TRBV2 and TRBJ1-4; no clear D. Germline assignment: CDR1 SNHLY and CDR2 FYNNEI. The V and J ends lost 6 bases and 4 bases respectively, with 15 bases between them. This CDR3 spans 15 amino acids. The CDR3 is CASRAEWGFNEKLFF. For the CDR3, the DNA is TGTGCCAGCAGGGCGGAATGGGGATTTAATGAAAAACTGTTTTTT. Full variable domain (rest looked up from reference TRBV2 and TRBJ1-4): EPEVTQTPSHQVTQMGQEVILRCVPISNHLYFYWYRQILGQKVEFLVSFYNNEISEKSEIFDDQFSVERPDGSNFTLKIRSTKLEDSAMYFCASRAEWGFNEKLFFGSGTQLSVL.